A selection of T cell receptor beta chains follows, all from one sample in a study of OX40 agonist ivuxolimab in advanced cancers. Assay: immunoSEQ multiplex PCR; the TCRdb copy retains only in-frame clones and omits some. The table records 60,000 to 80,000 clones, roughly three quarters of them present only once. Here the sequenced sample was CD4+ or CD8+ T cells sorted from blood, taken in a trial of the OX40 agonist ivuxolimab. These receptor sequences come from an adult with an advanced solid tumor such as melanoma, head and neck, liver or kidney cancer. Each CDR3 is given with its conserved first and last residue. The D gene is left open where the match is weak. The size entry is marked missing in some rows and otherwise reads once, few, many or a size class.

V gene	J gene	D gene	clone size	CDR3 DNA	CDR3 protein
TRBV5-1	TRBJ2-5	-	-	TGCGCCAGCAGCTTCGACCAAGAGACCCAGTACTTC	CASSFDQETQYF
TRBV9	TRBJ2-3	-	-	TGTGCCAGCAGCGTAGGAATAGGGAAGAGCACAGATACGCAGTATTTT	CASSVGIGKSTDTQYF
TRBV11-1	TRBJ1-1	-	-	TGTGCCAGCAGCTTCGACAGGAGAATGAACACTGAAGCTTTCTTT	CASSFDRRMNTEAFF
TRBV7-9	TRBJ1-2	-	-	TGTGCCAGCAGCTTAGACGGCTCTGGCTATGGCTACACCTTC	CASSLDGSGYGYTF
TRBV19	TRBJ1-1	-	few	TGTGCCAGTACCATTGACGGGAACACTGAAGCTTTCTTT	CASTIDGNTEAFF
TRBV7-9	TRBJ2-7	TRBD2	-	TGTGCCAGCAGCTTCAGCGGGAACTACGAGCAGTACTTC	CASSFSGNYEQYF
TRBV18	TRBJ2-1	-	-	TGTGCCAGCTCACCATATGACTCCAGCTCCTACAATGAGCAGTTCTTC	CASSPYDSSSYNEQFF
TRBV7-7	TRBJ2-3	-	-	TGTGCTAGCAGCCCCGGGGTCACAGATACGCAGTATTTT	CASSPGVTDTQYF
TRBV2	TRBJ1-5	TRBD1	-	TGTGCCAGCAGTTCACAGGGACAGGGGGGAGAGCCCCAGCATTTT	CASSSQGQGGEPQHF
TRBV11-3	TRBJ2-7	TRBD2	-	TGTGCCAGCAGCCAGACTAGCGGGGGCCGCTACGAGCAGTACTTC	CASSQTSGGRYEQYF
TRBV25-1	TRBJ1-2	-	-	TGTGCCAGCAGTGAATCCGGGACTGGGTACGGCTACACCTTC	CASSESGTGYGYTF
TRBV4-1	TRBJ1-1	-	-	TGCGCCAGCAGCCGTGGAGCTCGTCTTGAAGCTTTCTTT	CASSRGARLEAFF
TRBV7-9	TRBJ1-4	-	-	TGTGCCAGCAGCCCGGGGACCCGGGGTGAAAAACTGTTTTTT	CASSPGTRGEKLFF
TRBV19	TRBJ2-2	TRBD1	-	TGTGCCAGTAGTCACCAGGGGGCCGGGGAGCTGTTTTTT	CASSHQGAGELFF
TRBV27	TRBJ2-1	TRBD1	once	TGTGCCAGCAGAACGGACAGGATCACCTACAATGAGCAGTTCTTC	CASRTDRITYNEQFF
TRBV5-1	TRBJ2-1	TRBD2	once	TGCGCCAGCAGCCCTGCTACAACTAGCGAGTCTACGTTCGATGAGCAGTTCTTC	CASSPATTSESTFDEQFF
TRBV5-1	TRBJ1-4	-	-	TGCGCCAGCAGCTCGGGACTTTCAGCAACTAATGAAAAACTGTTTTTT	CASSSGLSATNEKLFF
TRBV5-1	TRBJ1-1	-	-	TGCGCCAGCAGCTTGGAACAGGGCCTTGAAGCTTTCTTT	CASSLEQGLEAFF
TRBV11-2	TRBJ2-1	TRBD2	-	TGTGCCAGCAGCTCAGGACTAGCGGGAGATGAGCAGTTCTTC	CASSSGLAGDEQFF
TRBV10-3	TRBJ1-1	-	-	TGTGCCATCAGTCAATTGGAGAACACTGAAGCTTTCTTT	CAISQLENTEAFF
TRBV18	TRBJ2-7	-	-	TGTGCCAGCTCAGAGCGGCCAACCTACGAGCAGTACTTC	CASSERPTYEQYF
TRBV9	TRBJ2-7	TRBD1	-	TGTGCCAGCAGCCCCATCCCCAGGACAGGAAGCTCCTACGAGCAGTACTTC	CASSPIPRTGSSYEQYF
TRBV18	TRBJ1-5	-	-	TGTGCCAGCTCCATGGGGAGCAATCAGCCCCAGCATTTT	CASSMGSNQPQHF
TRBV7-9	TRBJ1-2	-	-	TGTGCCAGCGAGGAGAACTATGGCTACACCTTC	CASEENYGYTF
TRBV5-6	TRBJ2-2	-	-	TGTGCCAGCAGCTTGTCATGGATCGGGGAGCTGTTTTTT	CASSLSWIGELFF
TRBV7-2	TRBJ2-7	-	-	TGTGCCAGCAGCATAGGGGTAGGCGAGCAGTACTTC	CASSIGVGEQYF
TRBV9	TRBJ2-3	-	-	TGTGCCAGCAGCGTAGTTTGGGTGGACACAGATACGCAGTATTTT	CASSVVWVDTDTQYF
TRBV27	TRBJ2-7	TRBD2	-	TGTGCCGCCGCCCGCACTAGCGGGAGCCAGCAGTACTTC	CAAARTSGSQQYF
TRBV5-1	TRBJ2-3	TRBD2	once	TGCGCCAGCCTCCTAGCGGATATCACAGATACGCAGTATTTT	CASLLADITDTQYF
TRBV29-1	TRBJ2-1	TRBD2	-	TGCAGCGTTAGGGGGACTAGCGGGAGGGCCGAGCAGTTCTTC	CSVRGTSGRAEQFF
TRBV2	TRBJ1-5	-	-	TGTGCCAGCAGTGAAATGTACAGTAATCAGCCCCAGCATTTT	CASSEMYSNQPQHF
TRBV5-4	TRBJ1-2	-	-	TGTGCCAGCTCGGGTAACTATGGCTACACCTTC	CASSGNYGYTF
TRBV7-8	TRBJ2-1	-	few	TGTGCCAGCTCCCAAATTAGGAAGAATGAGCAGTTCTTC	CASSQIRKNEQFF
TRBV19	TRBJ2-2	TRBD1	-	TGTGCCAGTACCTTTGTCCCGGGACAGGGTTCGAACACCGGGGAGCTGTTTTTT	CASTFVPGQGSNTGELFF
TRBV19	TRBJ1-6	-	-	TGTGCCAGTACTCTTGACGCCTATAATTCACCCCTCCACTTT	CASTLDAYNSPLHF
TRBV2	TRBJ2-5	-	-	TGTGCCAGCAGTATTACTACTGGCGCGAGGGAGACCCAGTACTTC	CASSITTGARETQYF
TRBV4-1	TRBJ1-2	-	-	TGCGCCAGCAGCCAGGAGGGTCGCTATGGCTACACCTTC	CASSQEGRYGYTF
TRBV6-5	TRBJ2-7	-	-	TGTGCCAGCAGTTACGGGCGCTCCAGGGGTGAGCAGTACTTC	CASSYGRSRGEQYF
TRBV2	TRBJ2-7	TRBD1	few	TGTGCCATCACTGGACAGGACTCCTACGAGCAGTACTTC	CAITGQDSYEQYF
TRBV28	TRBJ1-2	-	-	TGTGCCAGCAGTAGCAGGGACTATGGCTACACCTTC	CASSSRDYGYTF
TRBV30	TRBJ2-5	-	-	TGTGCCTGGAGTTCGGCGGCAGAGACCCAGTACTTC	CAWSSAAETQYF
TRBV10-1	TRBJ1-1	-	-	TGCGCCATTTACACTGAAGCTTTCTTT	CAIYTEAFF